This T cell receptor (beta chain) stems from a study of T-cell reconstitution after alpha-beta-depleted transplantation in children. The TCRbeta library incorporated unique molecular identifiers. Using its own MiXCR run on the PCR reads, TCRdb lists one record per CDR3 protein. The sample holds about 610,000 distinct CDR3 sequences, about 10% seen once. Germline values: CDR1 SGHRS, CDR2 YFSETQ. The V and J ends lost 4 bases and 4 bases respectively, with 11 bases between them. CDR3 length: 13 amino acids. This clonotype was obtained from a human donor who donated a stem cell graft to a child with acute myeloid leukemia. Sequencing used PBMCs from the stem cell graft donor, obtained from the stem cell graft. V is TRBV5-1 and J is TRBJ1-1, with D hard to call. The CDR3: CASSIVVGTEAFF. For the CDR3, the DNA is TGCGCCAGCAGCATCGTCGTCGGCACTGAAGCTTTCTTT. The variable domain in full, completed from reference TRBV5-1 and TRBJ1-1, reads KAGVTQTPRYLIKTRGQQVTLSCSPISGHRSVSWYQQTPGQGLQFLFEYFSETQRNKGNFPGRFSGRQFSNSRSEMNVSTLELGDSALYLCASSIVVGTEAFFGQGTRLTVV.